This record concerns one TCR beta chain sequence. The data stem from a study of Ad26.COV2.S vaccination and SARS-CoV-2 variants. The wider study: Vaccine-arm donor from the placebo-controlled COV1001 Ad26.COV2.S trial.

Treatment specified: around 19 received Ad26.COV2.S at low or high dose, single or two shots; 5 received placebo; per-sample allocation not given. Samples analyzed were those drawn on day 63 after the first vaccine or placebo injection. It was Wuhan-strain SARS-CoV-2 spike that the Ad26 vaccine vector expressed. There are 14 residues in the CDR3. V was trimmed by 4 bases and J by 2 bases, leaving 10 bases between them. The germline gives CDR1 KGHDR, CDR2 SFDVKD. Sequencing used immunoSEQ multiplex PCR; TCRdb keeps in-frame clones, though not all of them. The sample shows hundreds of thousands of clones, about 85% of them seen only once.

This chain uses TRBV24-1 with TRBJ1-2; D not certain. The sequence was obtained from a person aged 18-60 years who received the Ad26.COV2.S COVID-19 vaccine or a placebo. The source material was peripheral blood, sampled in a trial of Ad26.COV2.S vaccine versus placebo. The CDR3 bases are TGTGCCACCAGTGACCTTACTAGGAACTATGGCTACACCTTC. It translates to CATSDLTRNYGYTF.